One and the same sample provided the 8 T cell receptor beta chains below, sequenced in a study of T cell repertoires in cytomegalovirus infection. These receptors have no identified antigens. TCRdb re-analysed the reads in MiXCR, keeping a single row per CDR3 protein. The sample holds approximately 730,000 distinct CDR3 sequences, approximately 32% seen once. The specimen comprised cultured CD8+ T cells from PBMCs, sampled from culture after CMV antigen stimulation. The origin of the receptors is a human donor in good health (CMV status not recorded). Some clones in this sample may be carry-over from other donors' samples.

This chain uses TRBV6-6 with TRBJ2-7; D uncertain. The V and J ends lost 0 bases and 7 bases respectively, with 19 bases between them. This CDR3 has 16 amino acids. Germline CDR1 reads MNHNY; CDR2 reads SVGAGI (reference sequence). CDR3 in DNA: TGTGCCAGCAGTTACTCAGGGTATCCCTCCCCTAAGGAGCAGTACGTC. As protein: CASSYSGYPSPKEQYV.

V and J are TRBV20-1 and TRBJ1-6; no reliable D call. With 5 bases removed from V and 6 bases from J, the gap between germline ends came to 11 bases. CDR1 and CDR2 from the germline V gene are DFQATT and SNEGSKA (reference sequence). The CDR3 covers 13 residues. The CDR3: CSALEAVNSPLHF. The CDR3 nucleotides are TGCAGTGCTCTGGAGGCAGTTAATTCACCCCTCCACTTT.

The chain is built from TRBV7-6 and TRBJ2-5; 8 bases fit TRBD2. The ends lost 1 base at V and 2 bases at J; junction bases unmatched: 6. CDR3 length: 16 amino acids. Germline V CDR1 and CDR2: SGHVS, FNYEAQ. CDR3 loop: CASSLVTGGPQETQYF. The CDR3 DNA reads as TGTGCCAGCAGCTTAGTTACGGGGGGGCCTCAAGAGACCCAGTACTTC.

This chain links TRBV6-6 with TRBJ1-3; D unresolved. CDR1 is MNHNY and CDR2 is SVGAGI in the germline V gene (reference sequence). V lost 11 bases, J lost 3 bases, and 5 bases lay in between. The CDR3 has 10 amino acids. The CDR3 sequence: CAADGNTIYF. For the CDR3, the DNA is TGTGCCGCCGATGGAAACACCATATATTTT.

V is TRBV7-9 and J is TRBJ1-4; 10 bases line up with TRBD1. V was clipped by 5 bases and J by 7 bases; unmatched bases: 7. The CDR3 is 15 amino acids. Germline assignment: CDR1 SEHNR and CDR2 FQNEAQ (reference sequence). CDR3 amino acids: CASSPRDRGSEKLFF. In DNA, the CDR3 is TGTGCCAGCAGCCCTAGGGACAGGGGCAGTGAAAAACTGTTTTTT.

A word on this clonotype: A much larger clone lies one base from this, so it may be a read error. The V call is TRBV7-6, the J call TRBJ1-4, with 10 bases fitting TRBD1. This CDR3 is 17 amino acids long. Germline loops: CDR1 SGHVS, CDR2 FNYEAQ. J was trimmed by 7 bases and V by 4 bases; bases with no gene match: 12. The CDR3 coding sequence is TGTGCCAGCAGCTGTAGAGTTATGGGACAGGGGATTGAAAAACTGTTTTTT. Translating it yields CASSCRVMGQGIEKLFF.

This clonotype occurred a few times. The chain recombines TRBV7-9 with TRBJ2-1; 9 bases fit TRBD2. Germline V gene sequence: CDR1 SEHNR, CDR2 FQNEAQ (reference sequence). Trimming cost V 0 bases and J 4 bases; bases outside gene matches: 16. The CDR3 consists of 20 residues. The CDR3 here is CASSLASNGILAGGYNEQFF. CDR3 bases: TGTGCCAGCAGCTTAGCGTCAAATGGAATCCTGGCGGGGGGGTACAATGAGCAGTTCTTC.

The CDR3 DNA reads as TGTGCCAGCAGTGAACATCGTAGTAGCGGCTACACCTTC. It translates to CASSEHRSSGYTF. The V gene is TRBV6-1, the J gene TRBJ1-2, with D uncertain. CDR3 length equals 13 residues. Germline CDR1 and CDR2: MNHNS and SASEGT. Deletions cut 2 bases from V and 8 bases from J, with 12 bases between.